This T cell receptor (beta chain) was found in a study of PD-1 blockade in classical Hodgkin lymphoma. Study context: It was nivolumab at 3 mg/kg, given intravenously every 2 weeks, that patients received.

Trimming left V 0 bases short and J 7 bases short, with 17 bases between. The germline CDR1 and CDR2 sequences are SGDLS and YYNGEE. The CDR3 runs 15 residues. Produced via immunoSEQ multiplex PCR; TCRdb's table is partial and in-frame only. The data hold 30,000 to 45,000 clones, with approximately 86% observed a single time. Whole-study results and caveats: Reasons behind the repertoire differences stay unclear, perhaps disease activity or earlier therapy.

With regard to this clone: What it binds is not known.

All the patients suffered relapse after autologous stem cell transplantation, and brentuximab vedotin exposure differed. The clonotype comes from a human donor with classical Hodgkin lymphoma. Sequences were derived from peripheral blood mononuclear cells (PBMCs), sampled before the second cycle of nivolumab. The genes are TRBV9 and TRBJ2-7, with D maybe TRBD2 (6 bases). The CDR3 here is CASSVVVSGVGEQYF. DNA for the CDR3: TGTGCCAGCAGCGTAGTGGTATCGGGAGTGGGAGAGCAGTACTTC.